The 24 T cell receptor beta chains listed next were all sequenced from one sample in a study of CD8 T cells in ankylosing spondylitis. TCRdb processed the 5' RACE reads anew with MiXCR; each CDR3 protein has one entry. The sample shows just over 350,000 distinct CDR3 sequences, about 20% of them seen only once. The source material was blood, either unsorted or a sorted T cell fraction (not recorded which). The receptors here all came from a male donor with ankylosing spondylitis or in good health (not recorded which).

The rearrangement links TRBV29-1 to TRBJ2-7; the D gene is possibly TRBD2 (7 bases). CDR1 and CDR2 from the germline V gene are SQVTM and ANQGSEA. V lost 5 bases to trimming and J lost 5 bases, with 16 bases between them. The CDR3 is made up of 13 amino acids. The chain's CDR3 is CSVLGGRGDEQYF. The CDR3 DNA follows: TGCAGCGTTCTCGGGGGGCGCGGAGACGAGCAGTACTTC.

This clonotype was counted between two and nine times. V is TRBV11-2 and J is TRBJ2-5; TRBD2 matches at 9 bases. V lost 3 bases to trimming and J lost 2 bases; unmatched junction nucleotides: 7. Per the germline V gene, CDR1 is SGHAT and CDR2 is FQNNGV. The CDR3 spans 16 residues. In DNA form, the CDR3 reads TGTGCCAGCAGCTTTCTAGCGGGGAAAAATCAAGAGACCCAGTACTTC. Its protein product is CASSFLAGKNQETQYF.

The rearrangement uses TRBV7-9 and TRBJ2-1; 11 nucleotides match TRBD2. Per the germline V gene, CDR1 is SEHNR and CDR2 is FQNEAQ (reference sequence). Germline trimming cut 5 bases from V and 3 bases from J; bases unmatched to any gene: 6. The CDR3 totals 16 residues. CDR3 coding DNA: TGTGCCAGCAGCACCCTGACTAGCGGGGTCTACAATGAGCAGTTCTTC. It yields the protein CASSTLTSGVYNEQFF.

This clonotype showed up many times. In DNA form, the CDR3 reads TGTGCCAGCACCCAGGGTTACGAGCAGTACTTC. Amino acids: CASTQGYEQYF. The V and J genes are TRBV12-3 or TRBV12-4 and TRBJ2-7, with D tentatively TRBD1 (5 bases). The ends were cut back, 7 bases at V and 4 bases at J, with 8 bases in the middle. The CDR3 runs 11 residues.

This chain uses TRBV2 with TRBJ2-3, with D perhaps matching TRBD2 (6 bases). CDR1 is SNHLY, CDR2 FYNNEI, per germline. Trimming took off 6 bases at V and 6 bases at J, with 22 bases between the two ends. This CDR3 region has 16 residues. The CDR3 sequence is CASRAPGTPKRDTQYF. Here the CDR3 DNA reads TGTGCCAGCAGGGCCCCCGGGACTCCAAAGAGGGATACGCAGTATTTT.

This chain uses TRBV6-2 or TRBV6-3 with TRBJ2-7; 9 nucleotides agree with TRBD1. The junction had 7 bases not matched to a gene; V was cut back by 4 bases and J by 0 bases. The CDR3 is 16 amino acids. Germline-derived CDR1 and CDR2 are MNHEY and SVGEGT. CDR3 loop: CASSFWTGAFSYEQYF. The CDR3 DNA sequence: TGTGCCAGCAGTTTTTGGACAGGGGCTTTCTCCTACGAGCAGTACTTC.

V and J are TRBV6-5 and TRBJ2-5, with D perhaps assigned TRBD1 or TRBD2 (6 bases each). This CDR3 has 15 amino acids. Per germline, CDR1 MNHEY and CDR2 SVGAGI. V lost 4 bases and J lost 0, with 12 bases in between. The DNA for the CDR3 is TGTGCCAGCAGTTGGGAAGGGGGGTACCAAGAGACCCAGTACTTC. Its translation: CASSWEGGYQETQYF.

This clonotype was seen a few times. The J gene is TRBJ2-7, the V gene TRBV2; D may be TRBD1 (7 bases). This CDR3 contains 15 residues. V lost 1 base and J 2 bases, leaving 12 bases between the germline ends. The germline CDR1 and CDR2 sequences are SNHLY and FYNNEI. The CDR3 reads CASSEEAGGTYEQYF. In nucleotides, the CDR3 is TGTGCCAGCAGTGAAGAGGCAGGGGGGACCTACGAGCAGTACTTC.

The chain employs TRBV7-9 and TRBJ2-5, with 7 bases fitting TRBD1. The J segment lost 1 base and the V segment lost 3 bases, leaving 5 bases of the junction unmatched. The CDR3 totals 15 residues. CDR1 and CDR2 from the germline V gene are SEHNR and FQNEAQ (reference sequence). In nucleotides, the CDR3 is TGTGCCAGCAGCTTCGACGGGACAGTCCAAGAGACCCAGTACTTC. It is translated as CASSFDGTVQETQYF.

V and J are TRBV6-5 and TRBJ2-7, with D possibly matching TRBD2 (6 bases). The CDR3 is made up of 15 amino acids. The germline V gene has CDR1 MNHEY and CDR2 SVGAGI. Trimming took off 4 bases at V and 4 bases at J, with 17 bases between the two ends. CDR3 coding DNA: TGTGCCAGCAGTTGGGCCGCGGGACTCTCGTACGAGCAGTACTTC. It translates to CASSWAAGLSYEQYF.

This clonotype was detected only a few times. This sequence joins TRBV28 and TRBJ2-3; a weak D match, TRBD2 (6 bases). Germline CDR1 and CDR2: MDHEN and SYDVKM. Trimming took 6 bases from V and 2 from J, leaving 9 bases between them. There are 13 residues in the CDR3. CDR3 in DNA: TGTGCCAGCAGCCGCGGGACCACAGATACGCAGTATTTT. Protein product: CASSRGTTDTQYF.

This clonotype was detected only a few times. This rearrangement joins TRBV7-8 to TRBJ1-2; 7 positions agree with TRBD1. Germline V gives CDR1 SGHVS, CDR2 FQNEAQ. With V trimmed by 3 bases and J by 0 bases, 4 bases remained unmatched. The CDR3 is made up of 15 amino acids. Here the CDR3 reads CASSFGTEANYGYTF. The CDR3 nucleotides are TGTGCCAGCAGCTTCGGGACAGAAGCTAACTATGGCTACACCTTC.

This clonotype has more than one count but fewer than ten. The V gene is TRBV3-1, the J gene TRBJ1-2; D call uncertain. This CDR3 spans 13 amino acids. Looked up from germline, CDR1 is LGHDT and CDR2 is YNNKEL (reference sequence). V lost 6 bases, J lost 4 bases, and 12 bases lay in between. CDR3 in DNA: TGTGCCAGCAGTCCGGACGCGGGCTATGGCTACACCTTC. The encoded protein is CASSPDAGYGYTF.

This chain uses TRBV23-1 with TRBJ1-2; D not certain. TRBV23-1 is reported as an ORF; its role is uncertain. Trimming pared 2 bases from V and 0 bases from J, leaving 16 bases between. The CDR3 contains 17 residues. The CDR3 loop reads CASSQTPRQLPNYGYTF. Written as DNA, the CDR3 is TGCGCCAGCAGTCAAACCCCGAGGCAGCTCCCTAACTATGGCTACACCTTC.

This clonotype came up a few times. The germline gene is not matched at one end of the junction; a read error may be the cause. The rearrangement uses TRBV7-8 and TRBJ2-1; 11 positions match TRBD2. This CDR3 comprises 17 residues. CDR1 and CDR2 (germline): SGHVS, FQNEAQ. CDR3 DNA sequence: TGTGCCAGCAGCCTAGCTTTGGTACTAGCGGGGGACAATGAGCAGTTCTTC. Translating it yields CASSLALVLAGDNEQFF. The whole variable domain, filled in from reference TRBV7-8 and TRBJ2-1, reads GAGVSQSPRYKVAKRGQDVALRCDPISGHVSLFWYQQALGQGPEFLTYFQNEAQLDKSGLPSDRFFAERPEGSVSTLKIQRTQQEDSAVYLCASSLALVLAGDNEQFFGPGTRLTVL.

This clonotype appeared many times. The chain couples TRBV5-1 to TRBJ1-1; TRBD1 aligns across 10 bases. This CDR3 contains 16 residues. Germline loops: CDR1 SGHRS, CDR2 YFSETQ. Unmatched junction bases numbered 5, after V lost 3 bases and J lost 0 bases. The CDR3 region has the DNA TGCGCCAGCAGCTCTGGACAGGGGGTTTTGAACACTGAAGCTTTCTTT. Residues: CASSSGQGVLNTEAFF.

CDR3 nucleotides: TGTGCCAGCAGGGAAACAGGAGGGAGCCAAGAGACCCAGTACTTC. Protein sequence: CASRETGGSQETQYF. V is TRBV6-1 and J is TRBJ2-5, with D perhaps TRBD2 (6 bases). Trimming took 6 bases from V and 1 from J, leaving 15 bases between them. Germline values: CDR1 MNHNS, CDR2 SASEGT. This CDR3 is 15 amino acids long.

V gene TRBV2 combines with J gene TRBJ2-7; 7 bases are shared with TRBD1. CDR3 length: 12 residues. CDR1 is SNHLY and CDR2 is FYNNEI in the germline V gene. V lost 7 bases, J lost 5 bases, and 5 bases stayed unmatched. CDR3 sequence (DNA): TGTGCCAGCAAAATAACAGGGGACGAGCAGTACTTC. Protein product: CASKITGDEQYF.

A few counts support this clonotype. This sequence joins TRBV12-3 or TRBV12-4 and TRBJ2-5; 14 nucleotides agree with TRBD2. The V segment lost 3 bases and the J segment 2 bases; nucleotides outside the gene matches: 11. This CDR3 comprises 19 residues. The CDR3 loop reads CASSFVPLTSGGAQETQYF. The DNA for the CDR3 is TGTGCCAGCAGTTTCGTCCCTTTGACTAGCGGGGGGGCTCAAGAGACCCAGTACTTC.

This clonotype was observed a handful of times. The rearrangement joins TRBV7-3 to TRBJ2-7, with 8 bases fitting TRBD1. Trimming cost V 1 base and J 6 bases; bases outside gene matches: 20. Looked up from germline, CDR1 is SGHTA and CDR2 is FQGTGA. CDR3 length: 19 amino acids. The DNA for the CDR3 is TGTGCCAGCAGCTTAAAGGAGGGCGGGACAGGAGACTTCAACCGCGAGCAGTACTTC. It encodes CASSLKEGGTGDFNREQYF.

V gene TRBV12-3 or TRBV12-4 combines with J gene TRBJ1-4; D is undetermined. The CDR3 has 18 residues. The V end lost 3 bases, the J end lost 0 bases, and 17 bases lay between the germline ends. Here the CDR3 reads CASSLHRFEKPTNEKLFF. The CDR3 DNA is TGTGCCAGCAGTTTGCACAGATTTGAGAAACCAACTAATGAAAAACTGTTTTTT.

This sequence joins TRBV6-1 and TRBJ2-7, with a tentative D call TRBD1 (6 bases). Germline V gives CDR1 MNHNS, CDR2 SASEGT. Trimming cost V 6 bases and J 0 bases, with 12 bases left between them. This CDR3 comprises 14 residues. The CDR3 here is CASRSQGSSYEQYF. The CDR3 DNA follows: TGTGCCAGCAGGTCACAGGGAAGCTCCTACGAGCAGTACTTC.

The chain recombines TRBV4-1 with TRBJ2-3; D remains ambiguous. This CDR3 region has 16 residues. Germline V gene sequence: CDR1 MGHRA, CDR2 YSYEKL. V lost 1 base, J lost 0 bases, and 11 bases lay in between. The CDR3 bases are TGCGCCAGCAGCCAAGCTTATATGGAAAGCACAGATACGCAGTATTTT. This gives the protein CASSQAYMESTDTQYF.

In its sample, this clonotype was seen a few times. The chain combines TRBV25-1 with TRBJ2-1; D is possibly TRBD1 (5 bases). The CDR3 totals 15 residues. Trimming shortened V by 2 bases and J by 0 bases, and 8 bases separated the two germline ends. CDR1 MGHDK and CDR2 SYGVNS come from the germline V gene. Here the CDR3 DNA reads TGTGCCAGCAGTGAAGCAGGGCTCTCCTACAATGAGCAGTTCTTC. Its translation: CASSEAGLSYNEQFF.